This T cell receptor beta chain was recovered during a study of blood T cell repertoires in COVID-19. Study in general: The cDNA or gDNA used as material had been derived from T cells, B-cell-depleted T cells, or PBMCs.

The CDR3 sequence is 16 residues long. From germline, CDR1 is SGDLS and CDR2 YYNGEE. V dropped 0 bases and J dropped 0; count of bases not matched to a gene: 6. As handled by the study authors: Nucleated cell counts were estimated from reference gene primer amplification. TCRdb's table, derived via immunoSEQ multiplex PCR, lists solely in-frame clones and lacks some. V and J calls and clone size follow that table, whereas D and trimming were derived from the DNA. The sample shows some 250,000 clones, 70% to 90% of them seen only once. The TCR sequence derives from a woman between 40 and 55 years old who had recovered from COVID-19. V is TRBV9 and J is TRBJ2-7, with 7 bases identical to TRBD2. Input material: peripheral blood. CDR3 region: CASSVDGGSSSYEQYF. In DNA form, the CDR3 reads TGTGCCAGCAGCGTAGATGGCGGGAGCAGCTCCTACGAGCAGTACTTC. Looking up the rest from reference TRBV9 and TRBJ2-7 gives the full variable domain: DSGVTQTPKHLITATGQRVTLRCSPRSGDLSVYWYQQSLDQGLQFLIQYYNGEERAKGNILERFSAQQFPDLHSELNLSSLELGDSALYFCASSVDGGSSSYEQYFGPGTRLTVT.